Sequencing of this T cell receptor beta chain was carried out in a study of immune characterization of retroperitoneal liposarcoma. Germline V gene data show CDR1 as MNHGY and CDR2 as SAAAGT. The CDR3 extends over 13 amino acids. A single record per CDR3 protein comes from TCRdb applying MiXCR to the PCR reads. This sample has 7,000 to 10,000 distinct CDR3 sequences, with under 50% found just once. Sample: tumor tissue. The chain links TRBV6-8 to TRBJ2-1; D not resolved. The DNA end is a closer match to TRBJ2-7, so the J assignment may be wrong. This TCR derives from a male donor with retroperitoneal liposarcoma. As DNA, the CDR3 is TGTGCCAGCAGTTACTCGGGGTTCTACGAGCAGTACTTC. As protein: CASSYSGFYEQYF.